The rows below give T cell receptor beta chains drawn from one sample of a study of T cell responses to AZD1222 COVID-19 vaccine. Method: immunoSEQ multiplex PCR; TCRdb's copy keeps in-frame clones and lacks some. The sample holds about 190,000 clones; 94% are singletons and the top ten take about 9.3%. The sequenced sample was peripheral blood, obtained on day 0 of AZD1222 vaccination. The source of these receptors is an adult in good health. Both conserved end residues are part of each CDR3. D genes are given only for firm matches. For some rows the clone size is stated as once, few or many, or as a class when expanded; others skip it.

v_gene	abundance	j_gene	d_gene	CDR3nt	CDR3aa
TRBV4-1	.	TRBJ2-5	TRBD2	TGCGCCAGCAGCCTCTTCTTACCGGGACTAGCGGACCAAGAGACCCAGTACTTC	CASSLFLPGLADQETQYF
TRBV19	.	TRBJ2-2	.	TGTGCCAGTAGTATAAAGGCAGCCCCCGGGGAGCTGTTTTTT	CASSIKAAPGELFF
TRBV3-1/TRBV3-2	.	TRBJ1-2	.	TGTGCCAGCAGCCGGGACCGAACTAACTATGGCTACACCTTC	CASSRDRTNYGYTF
TRBV6-5	once	TRBJ2-2	TRBD1	TGTGCCAGCAGATCGGGACAGGGACGAACCGGGGAGCTGTTTTTT	CASRSGQGRTGELFF
TRBV28	.	TRBJ1-5	.	TGTGCCAGCAGTTTCCCACCGGGGGGGCCCCAGCATTTT	CASSFPPGGPQHF
TRBV3-1/TRBV3-2	.	TRBJ1-4	.	TGTGCCAGCAGCCAAGCCTCTGAAAAACTGTTTTTT	CASSQASEKLFF
TRBV11-2	.	TRBJ2-3	.	TGTGCCAGCAGCGCGTTTCAGGATACGCAGTATTTT	CASSAFQDTQYF
TRBV14	.	TRBJ2-1	TRBD2	TGTGCCAGCAGCCATAAATTCCTGGGCCTAGCGGGAGAAGTTTCCTACAATGAGCAGTTCTTC	CASSHKFLGLAGEVSYNEQFF
TRBV11-1	.	TRBJ2-2	.	TGTGCCAGCAGCTTAGGAGTCTACACCGAGGAGCTGTTTTTT	CASSLGVYTEELFF
TRBV11-2	.	TRBJ1-1	.	TGTGCCAGCAGCTTAGTAGCAGGTTTGAACACTGAAGCTTTCTTT	CASSLVAGLNTEAFF
TRBV29-1	.	TRBJ1-2	.	TGCAGCGTTGAGGGACTTAACTATGGCTACACCTTC	CSVEGLNYGYTF
TRBV27	.	TRBJ2-2	.	TGTGCCAGCACAGCCCGTGACCCGGACACCGGGGAGCTGTTTTTT	CASTARDPDTGELFF
TRBV4-3	.	TRBJ1-2	.	TGCGCCAGCAGCCAAGATTTGCGGGCATGGACTAACTATGGCTACACCTTC	CASSQDLRAWTNYGYTF
TRBV7-9	.	TRBJ1-1	.	TGTGCCAGCAGCTTAGGGGGTCAGAGGGACACTGAAGCTTTCTTT	CASSLGGQRDTEAFF
TRBV28	.	TRBJ1-1	.	TGTGCCAGCAAAACGGGGAGGGCTGAAGCTTTCTTT	CASKTGRAEAFF
TRBV9	.	TRBJ2-1	TRBD2	TGTGCCAGCAGCGTAGGGCTAGCGGGTATCTACAATGAGCAGTTCTTC	CASSVGLAGIYNEQFF
TRBV18	.	TRBJ2-5	.	TGTGCCAGCTCACCGGCAGACAAGACCCAGTACTTC	CASSPADKTQYF
TRBV20-1	.	TRBJ1-1	.	TGCAGTGCTAGTGCGAACATGAACACTGAAGCTTTCTTT	CSASANMNTEAFF
TRBV14	once	TRBJ2-7	TRBD1	TGTGCCAGCAGCCAAGATCCCGGGACAGGGTTCTACGAGCAGTACTTC	CASSQDPGTGFYEQYF
TRBV5-5	.	TRBJ1-2	TRBD1	TGTGCCAGCAGTTCGGACAGGGGGATAAGCGGCTATGGCTACACCTTC	CASSSDRGISGYGYTF
TRBV5-8	once	TRBJ2-4	TRBD1	TGTGCCAGCAGCTTGAGGGGGCAGGGGAACATTCAGTACTTC	CASSLRGQGNIQYF
TRBV5-1	.	TRBJ2-7	TRBD2	TGCGCCAGCAGCTCAGGACTAGCGGGTCTTTCCTACGAGCAGTACTTC	CASSSGLAGLSYEQYF
TRBV7-8	.	TRBJ2-7	.	TGTGCCAGCAGCTTAGACGGGAGCGTAGGCGAGCAGTACTTC	CASSLDGSVGEQYF
TRBV12-5	.	TRBJ2-1	.	TGTGCTAGTGGTTTAGGTCCACTAGGTTCCTACAATGAGCAGTTCTTC	CASGLGPLGSYNEQFF
TRBV27	.	TRBJ2-2	TRBD1	TGTGCCAGCAGCGGGACAGGGCGGGCCACCGGGGAGCTGTTTTTT	CASSGTGRATGELFF
TRBV12-3/TRBV12-4	.	TRBJ2-1	.	TGTGCCAGTCAGGGGGGGGTTAATGAGCAGTTCTTC	CASQGGVNEQFF
TRBV7-8	.	TRBJ2-4	TRBD2	TGTGCCAGCAGCCGAGGGACTAGCGGGAGCGTAGGGTACTTC	CASSRGTSGSVGYF
TRBV9	.	TRBJ1-3	.	TGTGCCAGCAGCGTAGCGGACGGCTCTGGAAACACCATATATTTT	CASSVADGSGNTIYF
TRBV6-5	.	TRBJ1-2	TRBD1	TGTGCCAGCGGAGGGGACAGGGACTCTTCGGATGGCTACACCTTC	CASGGDRDSSDGYTF
TRBV4-1	once	TRBJ2-2	.	TGCGCCAGCAGTTTTCTGGGTACCGGGGAGCTGTTTTTT	CASSFLGTGELFF
TRBV27	.	TRBJ2-7	.	TGTGCCAGCAGTTTATCATGGAACTACGAGCAGTACTTC	CASSLSWNYEQYF
TRBV24-1	.	TRBJ2-2	.	TGTGCCACCAGCGAAAGGGGGGAGCTGTTTTTT	CATSERGELFF
TRBV5-1	.	TRBJ1-3	TRBD1	TGCGCCAGCAGCCCTGGGACAGGGGAAAGTGGAAACACCATATATTTT	CASSPGTGESGNTIYF
TRBV6-1	.	TRBJ2-3	.	TGTGCCAGCAGTGAGCAGCGCGCAGATACGCAGTATTTT	CASSEQRADTQYF
TRBV6-1	once	TRBJ1-6	.	TGTGCCAGCAGTGAAGTGGCAGGCCAGAGCTCCTATAATTCACCCCTCCACTTT	CASSEVAGQSSYNSPLHF
TRBV29-1	.	TRBJ1-1	TRBD1	TGCAGCGTTGCCGGACAGGGTGGGAACACTGAAGCTTTCTTT	CSVAGQGGNTEAFF
TRBV6-4	once	TRBJ2-1	TRBD2	TGTGCCAGCAGTGACGCAGGGACTACTGATGAGCAGTTCTTC	CASSDAGTTDEQFF
TRBV27	once	TRBJ1-1	.	TGTGCCAGCAGTTTAGGAAGGCGGAACACTGAAGCTTTCTTT	CASSLGRRNTEAFF
TRBV7-2	.	TRBJ2-5	TRBD2	TGTGCCAGCAGCTTAGGTCTAGCGGGAGGGTGGGGTCAAGAGACCCAGTACTTC	CASSLGLAGGWGQETQYF
TRBV30	.	TRBJ2-3	.	TGTGCCTGGGCCCCATCAGATACGCAGTATTTT	CAWAPSDTQYF
TRBV5-1	.	TRBJ2-1	TRBD2	TGCGCCAGCAGCCCGGGACTAGCTGGGCATGAGCAGTTCTTC	CASSPGLAGHEQFF
TRBV19	.	TRBJ1-1	TRBD1	TGTGCCAGTAGCACAGGGGGCGCAAACACTGAAGCTTTCTTT	CASSTGGANTEAFF
TRBV7-2	.	TRBJ1-5	.	TGTGCCAGCAGCGACCGGGGGCTTGGTCAGCCCCAGCATTTT	CASSDRGLGQPQHF
TRBV14	.	TRBJ1-1	.	TGTGCCAGCAGCCAACACGACATGGCTTTCTTT	CASSQHDMAFF
TRBV12-1	.	TRBJ2-1	.	TGTGCCAGCAGCCCCCTACAAGGGACCTACAATGAGCAGTTCTTC	CASSPLQGTYNEQFF
TRBV28	.	TRBJ2-7	.	TGTGCCAGCAGTTTGGGGAGCTCCTACGAGCAGTACTTC	CASSLGSSYEQYF
TRBV7-6	.	TRBJ1-6	.	TGTGCCAGCAGCCCCGAACCGCGTCACACCCTCCACTTT	CASSPEPRHTLHF
TRBV27	.	TRBJ2-7	.	TGTGCCAGCAGTGTATCCTCCGCCTACGAGCAGTACTTC	CASSVSSAYEQYF
TRBV28	once	TRBJ2-7	TRBD1	TGTGCCAGCAGAGGGGGGGACAGGGGTAACTTC	CASRGGDRGNF
TRBV5-1	.	TRBJ2-3	.	TGCGCCAGCAGGTCCACAGATACGCAGTATTTT	CASRSTDTQYF
TRBV11-2	.	TRBJ2-7	TRBD1	TGTGCCAGCAGGACGGACAGGCCCTCCTACGAGCAGTACTTC	CASRTDRPSYEQYF
TRBV27	.	TRBJ1-2	.	TGTGCCAGCAGGGGAGTGACTAACTATGGCTACACCTTC	CASRGVTNYGYTF
TRBV13	.	TRBJ2-2	.	TGTGCCAGCAGCCCCCGGGAAACGAGGGCCGGGGAGCTGTTTTTT	CASSPRETRAGELFF
TRBV7-3	.	TRBJ2-3	TRBD2	TGTGCCAGCAGCCTCACTAGCGGGACCGGAGATACGCAGTATTTT	CASSLTSGTGDTQYF
TRBV6-5	.	TRBJ1-3	.	TGTGCCAGCAGTTACGGCAGCTCTGGAAACACCATATATTTT	CASSYGSSGNTIYF
TRBV28	.	TRBJ2-7	.	TGTGCCAGCAGTGTACTAAAACCCTACGAGCAGTACTTC	CASSVLKPYEQYF
TRBV28	.	TRBJ1-5	.	TGTGCCAGCAGTGCCAATCAGGCGGGGGGAGGCTATAGCAATCAGCCCCAGCATTTT	CASSANQAGGGYSNQPQHF
TRBV18	.	TRBJ1-3	.	TGTGCCAGCTCACCACGGGGGCGGCCTGGAAACACCATATATTTT	CASSPRGRPGNTIYF
TRBV6-5	.	TRBJ2-1	.	TGTGCCAGCAGTCGAAGACAAACCTACAATGAGCAGTTCTTC	CASSRRQTYNEQFF
TRBV5-4	once	TRBJ2-5	.	TGTGCCAGCAGCTTGGCCGGGGCGGGACGCCATCAAGAGACCCAGTACTTC	CASSLAGAGRHQETQYF